A single sample is the source of the 7 T cell receptor beta chains below, sequenced in a study of shared clonotypes between healthy human individuals. Profiled with immunoSEQ multiplex PCR; TCRdb holds only in-frame clones, not every one. The data show a few hundred thousand clones, around 80% seen once. Sequencing was performed on PBMCs. The receptors shown here come from a middle-aged woman in good health. Some clones in this sample may be carry-over from other donors' samples.

About this clone itself: Different DNA sequences within this sample yield the same CDR3. The chain joins TRBV4-2 to TRBJ2-1; 11 positions match TRBD2. The V gene end was trimmed by 3 bases and the J gene end by 3 bases; junction bases not matched to a gene: 1. The CDR3 is made up of 15 amino acids. From germline, CDR1 is LGHNA and CDR2 YNFKEQ. The CDR3 sequence is CASSQGLADYNEQFF. CDR3 in DNA: TGTGCCAGCAGCCAGGGACTAGCGGACTACAATGAGCAGTTCTTC.

The rearrangement joins TRBV5-1 to TRBJ1-5; the D is unclear. The CDR3 runs 15 residues. Germline-derived CDR1 and CDR2 are SGHRS and YFSETQ. The ends were cut back, 1 base at V and 0 bases at J, with 8 bases in the middle. As DNA, the CDR3 is TGCGCCAGCAGCTTGTCTCCGAATAGCAATCAGCCCCAGCATTTT. This gives the protein CASSLSPNSNQPQHF.

This clone was detected a few times. The J gene is TRBJ1-2, the V gene TRBV30; no clear D. This CDR3 region has 13 residues. The ends were cut back, 2 bases at V and 5 bases at J, with 12 bases in the middle. CDR1 is GTSNPN, CDR2 SVGIG, per germline (reference sequence). CDR3 nucleotide sequence: TGTGCCTGGAGTCGAGGGAGTGTTTATGGCTACACCTTC. This gives the protein CAWSRGSVYGYTF.

This chain connects TRBV28 to TRBJ1-1, with D maybe TRBD1 (6 bases). There are 19 residues in the CDR3. Trimming left V 2 bases short and J 1 base short, with 23 bases between. Germline loops: CDR1 MDHEN, CDR2 SYDVKM. The CDR3 DNA is TGTGCCAGCAGTTTAGGGGGCTGGCGGGCAGAGGGACCGAACACTGAAGCTTTCTTT. Protein product: CASSLGGWRAEGPNTEAFF.

V usage is TRBV7-9 and J usage is TRBJ1-2; D is ambiguous. This CDR3 has 16 amino acids. Germline V CDR1 and CDR2: SEHNR, FQNEAQ (reference sequence). V lost 0 bases to trimming and J lost 3 bases, with 14 bases between them. The CDR3 region has the DNA TGTGCCAGCAGCTTAGCGGGCAGACGTCCTGACTATGGCTACACCTTC. Residues: CASSLAGRRPDYGYTF.

This clone was recorded only once. The chain is built from TRBV19 and TRBJ2-7; 9 positions match TRBD2. The V segment lost 3 bases and the J segment 2 bases; nucleotides outside the gene matches: 5. From germline, CDR1 is LNHDA and CDR2 SQIVND (reference sequence). CDR3 size: 15 residues. CDR3 sequence: CASSISASGTYEQYF. The CDR3 nucleotides read TGTGCCAGTAGTATTTCGGCTAGCGGGACCTACGAGCAGTACTTC.

The chain carries TRBV5-6 and TRBJ2-7; the match to TRBD2 covers 15 bases. There are 17 residues in the CDR3. The V and J ends lost 2 bases and 1 base, in that order; junction bases with no gene match: 4. The germline gives CDR1 SGHDT, CDR2 YYEEEE. The CDR3 DNA follows: TGTGCCAGCAGCTTCCCGGGACTAGCGGGAGGATCCTACGAGCAGTACTTC. Its protein is CASSFPGLAGGSYEQYF.